The 28 T cell receptor beta chains given below trace back to one sample, sequenced in a study of a mutant IDH1 vaccine in newly diagnosed glioma. As for time point: week 23, last vaccination. The vaccine gave 300 ug of a 20-mer mutant IDH1 peptide subcutaneously per dose. Antigens of these TCRs are unknown. Sequencing used immunoSEQ multiplex PCR; TCRdb keeps in-frame clones, though not all of them. The sample contains approximately 81,000 clones, roughly 85% of which appear only once. The sequencing here drew on PBMCs, taken from a glioma patient whose treatment included an IDH1 peptide vaccine. The receptors here all came from a man younger than 45 with glioma. Some clones in this sample may be carry-over from other donors' samples.

This clone appeared a single time. V usage is TRBV19 and J usage is TRBJ2-5, with D maybe TRBD1 (6 bases). The V gene lost 6 bases and the J gene lost 2 bases, with 19 bases spanning the gap. CDR1 is LNHDA and CDR2 is SQIVND in the germline V gene (reference sequence). The CDR3 is 16 amino acids. The CDR3: CASSNPPGHQQETQYF. The CDR3 nucleotides are TGTGCCAGTAGCAATCCCCCGGGACACCAACAAGAGACCCAGTACTTC.

Only one count was recorded for this clone. The DNA of the CDR3 is TGTGCCAGCAGTTTACGGGACAGGGTGTACTTC. As protein: CASSLRDRVYF. The chain uses TRBV28 and TRBJ2-7, with 9 bases identical to TRBD1. The CDR3 runs 11 residues. CDR1 and CDR2 from the germline V gene are MDHEN and SYDVKM. V gave up 2 bases and J gave up 12 bases; unmatched junction bases: 2.

This chain links TRBV4-2 with TRBJ1-4; D gene ambiguous. CDR1 is LGHNA and CDR2 is YNFKEQ in the germline V gene. The CDR3 spans 14 residues. V was pared by 4 bases and J by 12 bases, with 18 bases between. The CDR3 DNA is TGTGCCAGCAGCCCCCCCGATAGAGGGTTTGAACTGTTTTTT. It encodes CASSPPDRGFELFF.

The V and J genes are TRBV27 and TRBJ1-2; the match to TRBD1 covers 10 bases. V shed 5 bases, J shed 4 bases, and the junction held 10 bases outside the gene matches. This CDR3 has 16 residues. Per the germline V gene, CDR1 is MNHEY and CDR2 is SMNVEV (reference sequence). The CDR3 region has the DNA TGTGCCAGCAGTGCTAATCGACAGGGGGCAGGCTATGGCTACACCTTC. Translating gives CASSANRQGAGYGYTF.

This clone was counted once. The rearrangement uses TRBV28 and TRBJ2-7, with 8 bases matching TRBD1. V was pared by 2 bases and J by 4 bases, with 1 base of the junction left unmatched. Per the germline V gene, CDR1 is MDHEN and CDR2 is SYDVKM. The CDR3 is made up of 13 amino acids. In DNA, the CDR3 is TGTGCCAGCAGTTTACGGGACAGGTACGAGCAGTACTTC. Protein sequence: CASSLRDRYEQYF.

Note on this clone: The junction departs from the called germline gene at one end, perhaps through a read error. The gene calls are TRBV7-2 and TRBJ1-5; 8 bases agree with TRBD1. The CDR3 is made up of 16 amino acids. CDR1 and CDR2 from the germline V gene are SGHTA and FQGNSA. In nucleotides, the CDR3 is TGTGCCAGCAGCTTAATGGGTCCAGGGGGCAATCAGCCCCATCATTTT. As protein: CASSLMGPGGNQPHHF.

The chain is built from TRBV18 and TRBJ1-2; D unclear. Germline assignment: CDR1 KGHSH and CDR2 LQKENI. The CDR3 loop spans 15 amino acids. Trimming left V 4 bases short and J 2 bases short, with 14 bases between. The CDR3 nucleotides read TGTGCCAGCTCACTCCTAGCCGGGCAGAACTATGGCTACACCTTC. It yields the protein CASSLLAGQNYGYTF. The whole variable domain, filled in from reference TRBV18 and TRBJ1-2, reads NAGVMQNPRHLVRRRGQEARLRCSPMKGHSHVYWYRQLPEEGLKFMVYLQKENIIDESGMPKERFSAEFPKEGPSILRIQQVVRGDSAAYFCASSLLAGQNYGYTFGSGTRLTVV.

The rearrangement joins TRBV5-1 to TRBJ2-5, with a possible D match to TRBD1 (6 bases). The length of the CDR3 is 14 residues. The germline V gene has CDR1 SGHRS and CDR2 YFSETQ. V was pared by 3 bases and J by 2 bases, with 11 bases between. CDR3 protein: CASSWGTQQETQYF. The CDR3 region has the DNA TGCGCCAGCAGCTGGGGGACACAACAAGAGACCCAGTACTTC.

The chain employs TRBV2 and TRBJ2-7; 8 bases map to TRBD2. The ends lost 5 bases at V and 8 bases at J; junction bases unmatched: 8. Per the germline V gene, CDR1 is SNHLY and CDR2 is FYNNEI. CDR3 length equals 13 residues. The CDR3 sequence is CASSPGLGNKQYF. The CDR3 coding sequence is TGTGCCAGCAGTCCGGGACTAGGCAACAAGCAGTACTTC.

This chain connects TRBV19 to TRBJ1-1, with D tentatively TRBD1 (6 bases). CDR3 length: 15 amino acids. V was shortened by 4 bases and J by 0 bases, with 12 bases between the two germline ends. Germline CDR1 is LNHDA and CDR2 is SQIVND (reference sequence). Here the CDR3 reads CASSRQVHMNTEAFF. CDR3 DNA: TGTGCCAGTAGTAGACAGGTTCACATGAACACTGAAGCTTTCTTT. Filled out from reference TRBV19 and TRBJ1-1, the complete variable domain reads DGGITQSPKYLFRKEGQNVTLSCEQNLNHDAMYWYRQDPGQGLRLIYYSQIVNDFQKGDIAEGYSVSREKKESFPLTVTSAQKNPTAFYLCASSRQVHMNTEAFFGQGTRLTVV.

The chain employs TRBV7-6 and TRBJ2-5; D might be TRBD1 or TRBD2, each matching 5 bases. The CDR3 sequence is 14 residues long. Germline V gene sequence: CDR1 SGHVS, CDR2 FNYEAQ. Trimming took off 5 bases at V and 5 bases at J, with 15 bases between the two ends. The CDR3 loop is CASSRQGWGETQYF. CDR3 sequence (DNA): TGTGCCAGCAGCCGTCAGGGTTGGGGGGAGACCCAGTACTTC.

The J gene is TRBJ2-3, the V gene TRBV6-5, with 7 bases fitting TRBD1. The germline V gene has CDR1 MNHEY and CDR2 SVGAGI. The CDR3 loop spans 14 amino acids. V trimming: 7 bases; J trimming: 0 bases; junction bases outside the gene matches: 4. The CDR3 here is CASTMTGSTDTQYF. In DNA, the CDR3 is TGTGCCAGCACCATGACAGGGAGCACAGATACGCAGTATTTT.

The chain joins TRBV19 to TRBJ2-1, with D possibly being TRBD2 (7 bases). Between the trimmed V and J ends, which lost 6 bases and 0 bases, there was a span of 12 bases. The CDR3 covers 15 residues. Germline V lookup: CDR1 LNHDA, CDR2 SQIVND (reference sequence). The chain's CDR3 is CASRIGGPSYNEQFF. The CDR3, as DNA: TGTGCCAGTAGGATCGGGGGGCCCTCCTACAATGAGCAGTTCTTC.

This clone is a singleton in its sample. The rearrangement uses TRBV13 and TRBJ2-2; D not certain. CDR3 length equals 15 residues. In germline, CDR1 is PRHDT, CDR2 FYEKMQ (reference sequence). V was shortened by 2 bases and J by 1 base, with 8 bases between the two germline ends. The chain's CDR3 is CASSLPSENTGELFF. CDR3 DNA sequence: TGTGCCAGCAGCTTACCCTCAGAGAACACCGGGGAGCTGTTTTTT.

The gene calls are TRBV28 and TRBJ2-3; D unclear. V shed 3 bases and J shed 4 bases, with 2 bases lying between them. The CDR3 covers 11 residues. Germline assignment: CDR1 MDHEN and CDR2 SYDVKM. CDR3 loop: CASSFSDTQYF. In DNA form, the CDR3 reads TGTGCCAGCAGTTTTTCAGATACGCAGTATTTT.

V and J are TRBV28 and TRBJ2-7, with 8 bases that match TRBD2. The CDR3 is 14 amino acids. J lost 6 bases, V lost 3 bases, and 7 bases had no gene match. Germline V lookup: CDR1 MDHEN, CDR2 SYDVKM. CDR3 sequence: CASSFRRGAPEQYF. The CDR3 DNA follows: TGTGCCAGCAGTTTTCGGCGGGGGGCCCCCGAGCAGTACTTC.

This CDR3 reads CASSFGVEKLFF. The CDR3 DNA follows: TGTGCCAGCAGCTTTGGTGTGGAAAAACTGTTTTTT. The chain is built from TRBV7-9 and TRBJ1-4, with D uncertain. The germline CDR1 and CDR2 sequences are SEHNR and FQNEAQ (reference sequence). Trimming cost V 3 bases and J 8 bases, with 7 bases left between them. The CDR3 covers 12 residues. Full variable domain (remainder filled in from reference TRBV7-9 and TRBJ1-4): DTGVSQNPRHKITKRGQNVTFRCDPISEHNRLYWYRQTLGQGPEFLTYFQNEAQLEKSRLLSDRFSAERPKGSFSTLEIQRTEQGDSAMYLCASSFGVEKLFFGSGTQLSVL.

The V call is TRBV29-1, the J call TRBJ1-1, with D uncertain. The CDR3 covers 13 residues. Germline V gene data show CDR1 as SQVTM and CDR2 as ANQGSEA. The V gene lost 5 bases and the J gene lost 5 bases, with 15 bases spanning the gap. The CDR3 sequence is CSVYGGWGTEAFF. For the CDR3, the DNA is TGCAGCGTTTACGGAGGTTGGGGAACTGAAGCTTTCTTT. The variable domain in full, with the rest retrieved from reference TRBV29-1 and TRBJ1-1, is SAVISQKPSRDICQRGTSLTIQCQVDSQVTMMFWYRQQPGQSLTLIATANQGSEATYESGFVIDKFPISRPNLTFSTLTVSNMSPEDSSIYLCSVYGGWGTEAFFGQGTRLTVV.

The chain joins TRBV7-2 to TRBJ2-1; 8 bases align to TRBD2. Trimming took 3 bases from V and 6 from J; bases not matched to a gene: 10. CDR3 length: 16 residues. CDR1 and CDR2 from the germline V gene are SGHTA and FQGNSA. The CDR3 region is CASSFGRLAGVNEQFF. The CDR3 DNA reads as TGTGCCAGCAGCTTCGGTCGTCTAGCGGGCGTCAATGAGCAGTTCTTC.

This clone was detected once. The chain couples TRBV28 to TRBJ1-2, with no clear D. This CDR3 region has 13 residues. V was shortened by 3 bases and J by 2 bases, with 7 bases between the two germline ends. Germline CDR1 MDHEN, CDR2 SYDVKM. The CDR3 bases are TGTGCCAGCAGTTTGGGAGGAAACTATGGCTACACCTTC. Translating it yields CASSLGGNYGYTF.

The V call is TRBV9, the J call TRBJ2-1; 7 bases are shared with TRBD1. Germline V gene data show CDR1 as SGDLS and CDR2 as YYNGEE. Trimming cost V 1 base and J 4 bases; bases outside gene matches: 8. The CDR3 length is 16 residues. CDR3 sequence reads: CASSVLGTALYNEQFF. The CDR3 DNA is TGTGCCAGCAGCGTATTAGGGACAGCTCTTTACAATGAGCAGTTCTTC.

The J gene is TRBJ2-1, the V gene TRBV30; possibly TRBD1 for D (6 bases). The ends were cut back, 5 bases at V and 8 bases at J, with 16 bases in the middle. Germline CDR1 is GTSNPN and CDR2 is SVGIG (reference sequence). The CDR3 is 13 amino acids. CDR3 region: CAWGRGLWDEQFF. DNA for the CDR3: TGTGCCTGGGGCAGGGGCCTCTGGGATGAGCAGTTCTTC.

J is TRBJ2-1 and V is TRBV4-3, with D perhaps TRBD1 (6 bases). Germline CDR1 reads LGHNA; CDR2 reads YSLEER. The CDR3 totals 15 residues. V was pared by 0 bases and J by 11 bases, with 17 bases between. Written as DNA, the CDR3 is TGCGCCAGCAGCCAAGAGGGGGCAACTCTAAGGCAGCAGTTCTTC. Its protein is CASSQEGATLRQQFF.

The genes are TRBV11-2 and TRBJ1-6; tentatively, D is TRBD1 (5 bases). The germline gives CDR1 SGHAT, CDR2 FQNNGV. V gave up 1 base and J gave up 12 bases, with 16 bases separating them. The CDR3 is made up of 15 amino acids. CDR3 coding DNA: TGTGCCAGCAGCTTAGTAGACCACCTGAGGGGACCCCTCCACTTT. This translates into CASSLVDHLRGPLHF.

In this sample, this clone turned up a few times. This rearrangement joins TRBV6-1 to TRBJ1-2; no clear D. Trimming took 0 bases from V and 4 from J, leaving 12 bases between them. CDR3 length: 15 residues. CDR1 and CDR2 from the germline V gene are MNHNS and SASEGT. DNA of the CDR3: TGTGCCAGCAGTGAAGCCTTAGCCTTTGGCTATGGCTACACCTTC. Its translation: CASSEALAFGYGYTF.

The chain couples TRBV2 to TRBJ2-1; possibly TRBD2 for D (5 bases). CDR3 length equals 12 residues. Trimming took 6 bases from V and 4 from J, leaving 7 bases between them. Germline CDR1 is SNHLY and CDR2 is FYNNEI. The CDR3 spells CASSGMYNEQFF. CDR3 DNA: TGTGCCAGCAGCGGGATGTACAATGAGCAGTTCTTC.

V is TRBV28 and J is TRBJ1-2; TRBD1 is a possible D gene (6 bases). V gave up 1 base and J gave up 8 bases, with 8 bases separating them. This CDR3 is 12 amino acids long. Germline V lookup: CDR1 MDHEN, CDR2 SYDVKM. The CDR3, as DNA: TGTGCCAGCAGTTTATCAGGGGCAGGCTACACCTTC. This encodes CASSLSGAGYTF.

The V and J genes are TRBV28 and TRBJ2-5, with 8 bases that match TRBD2. Germline CDR1 reads MDHEN; CDR2 reads SYDVKM. CDR3 length: 16 amino acids. The V and J ends lost 4 bases and 5 bases, in that order; junction bases with no gene match: 12. Here the CDR3 DNA reads TGTGCCAGCAGTTACTCAGCCACGGGAGGGGTGGAGACCCAGTACTTC. This sequence encodes CASSYSATGGVETQYF. The full variable domain, its missing parts supplied by reference TRBV28 and TRBJ2-5, is DVKVTQSSRYLVKRTGEKVFLECVQDMDHENMFWYRQDPGLGLRLIYFSYDVKMKEKGDIPEGYSVSREKKERFSLILESASTNQTSMYLCASSYSATGGVETQYFGPGTRLLVL.